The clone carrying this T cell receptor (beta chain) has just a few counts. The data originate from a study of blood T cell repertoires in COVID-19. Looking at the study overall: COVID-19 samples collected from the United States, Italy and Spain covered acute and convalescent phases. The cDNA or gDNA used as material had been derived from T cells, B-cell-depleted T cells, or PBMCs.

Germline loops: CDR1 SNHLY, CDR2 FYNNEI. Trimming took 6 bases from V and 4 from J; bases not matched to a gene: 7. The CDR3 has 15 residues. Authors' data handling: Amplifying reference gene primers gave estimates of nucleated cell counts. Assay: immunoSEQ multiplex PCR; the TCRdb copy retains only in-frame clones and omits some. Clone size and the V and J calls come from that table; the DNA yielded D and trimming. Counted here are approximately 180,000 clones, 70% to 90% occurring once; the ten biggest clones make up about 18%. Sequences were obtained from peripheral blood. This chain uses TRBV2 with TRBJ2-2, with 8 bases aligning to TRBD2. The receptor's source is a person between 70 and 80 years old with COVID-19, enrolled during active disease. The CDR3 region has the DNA TGTGCCAGCAGGATACGGGAGGGCACCACCGGGGAGCTGTTTTTT. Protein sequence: CASRIREGTTGELFF.